The present T cell receptor beta chain was sequenced within a study of OX40 agonist ivuxolimab in advanced cancers. Sequencing was performed with immunoSEQ multiplex PCR; in TCRdb, only in-frame clones are kept and a portion is missing. Of approximately 100,000 clones in the sample, 91% were seen once. The CDR3 totals 15 residues. Trimming took off 0 bases at V and 4 bases at J, with 9 bases between the two ends. CDR1 SGHTA and CDR2 FQGNSA come from the germline V gene. Sequenced here: CD4+ or CD8+ T cells sorted from blood, sampled in a trial of the OX40 agonist ivuxolimab. This chain uses TRBV7-2 with TRBJ2-2, with D possibly being TRBD2 (6 bases). This receptor was identified in an adult with an advanced solid tumor such as melanoma, head and neck, liver or kidney cancer. CDR3 DNA: TGTGCCAGCAGCTTAGCGCAGGGAGGCACCGGGGAGCTGTTTTTT. Encoded protein: CASSLAQGGTGELFF. Filled out from reference TRBV7-2 and TRBJ2-2, the complete variable domain reads GAGVSQSPSNKVTEKGKDVELRCDPISGHTALYWYRQSLGQGLEFLIYFQGNSAPDKSGLPSDRFSAERTGGSVSTLTIQRTQQEDSAVYLCASSLAQGGTGELFFGEGSRLTVL.